Following are 25 T cell receptor beta chains from one sample sequenced in a study of CD8 T cells in Susac syndrome (dated by TCRdb to the late 2010s). Library creation used the immunoSEQ multiplex PCR assay. RNA was extracted using the RNeasy kit, and roughly 0.45 to 1 microgram was reverse transcribed with random hexamers. Clones were called with MiXCR by TCRdb after fastp trimmed the public reads at Q25, and only in-frame beta chains were retained. Rows with a matching CDR3 protein are joined into one entry that keeps the most common DNA and genes. This sample holds around 300,000 distinct CDR3 sequences; around 90% were observed only once. The leading ten clones occupy 0.06% to 0.075% of the sample. Sequencing was carried out using CD4+ T cells from PBMCs. Receptor source: a human donor with multiple sclerosis.

V and J are TRBV20-1 and TRBJ1-5; D gene ambiguous. The V and J ends lost 1 base and 1 base respectively, with 5 bases between them. The CDR3 contains 13 residues. Germline-derived CDR1 and CDR2 are DFQATT and SNEGSKA (reference sequence). The chain's CDR3 is CSARGQSNQPQHF. The CDR3 DNA sequence: TGCAGTGCTAGAGGGCAGAGCAATCAGCCCCAGCATTTT.

The V call is TRBV5-1, the J call TRBJ2-7; TRBD1 agrees at 10 bases. The CDR3 has 15 amino acids. V dropped 0 bases and J dropped 2; count of bases not matched to a gene: 2. The germline CDR1 and CDR2 sequences are SGHRS and YFSETQ. The CDR3 bases are TGCGCCAGCAGCTTGGCCGGACAGGGGGCCTACGAGCAGTACTTC. Translated: CASSLAGQGAYEQYF.

The chain couples TRBV29-1 to TRBJ2-1; 9 nucleotides match TRBD2. The length of the CDR3 is 14 residues. V lost 3 bases and J lost 4; bases outside the gene matches: 4. The germline V gene encodes CDR1 SQVTM and CDR2 ANQGSEA. The CDR3 DNA reads as TGCAGCGTTGAGATGACTAGCGGATACAATGAGCAGTTCTTC. Protein: CSVEMTSGYNEQFF.

Here the CDR3 reads CASAGLARGNEQFF. CDR3 sequence (DNA): TGTGCCAGCGCCGGACTAGCGAGGGGGAATGAGCAGTTCTTC. V gene TRBV2 combines with J gene TRBJ2-1; 9 nucleotides agree with TRBD2. The CDR3 consists of 14 residues. Looked up from germline, CDR1 is SNHLY and CDR2 is FYNNEI. With 8 bases clipped from V and 7 bases from J, the junction kept 9 bases outside the gene matches.

The chain is built from TRBV19 and TRBJ1-1; 8 bases match TRBD1. This CDR3 is 15 amino acids long. Germline values: CDR1 LNHDA, CDR2 SQIVND (reference sequence). V was clipped by 2 bases and J by 1 base; unmatched bases: 3. DNA for the CDR3: TGTGCCAGTAGTATACAGGGGACAGGGAACACTGAAGCTTTCTTT. It translates to CASSIQGTGNTEAFF.

The rearrangement uses TRBV5-1 and TRBJ2-7; D tentatively reads TRBD1 or TRBD2 (6 bases each). V was trimmed by 1 base and J by 4 bases, leaving 9 bases between them. Germline CDR1 SGHRS, CDR2 YFSETQ. CDR3 length equals 13 residues. CDR3 nucleotide sequence: TGCGCCAGCAGCTTGCCGGGGGCGTACGAGCAGTACTTC. This sequence encodes CASSLPGAYEQYF.

The V and J genes are TRBV28 and TRBJ2-5; D is undetermined. With 4 bases removed from V and 4 bases from J, the gap between germline ends came to 16 bases. The CDR3 spans 15 residues. Germline V gives CDR1 MDHEN, CDR2 SYDVKM. CDR3 coding DNA: TGTGCCAGCAGTTCCCCCGCACATAAGCGAGAGACCCAGTACTTC. It translates to CASSSPAHKRETQYF.

CDR3 residues: CASRNSIFSNTGELFF. DNA of the CDR3: TGCGCCAGCAGGAACTCCATTTTCTCGAACACCGGGGAGCTGTTTTTT. V is TRBV5-1 and J is TRBJ2-2; D remains ambiguous. The germline V gene has CDR1 SGHRS and CDR2 YFSETQ. V was clipped by 5 bases and J by 0 bases, with 14 bases between them. The CDR3 extends over 16 amino acids. The full variable domain, with the rest looked up from reference TRBV5-1 and TRBJ2-2, is KAGVTQTPRYLIKTRGQQVTLSCSPISGHRSVSWYQQTPGQGLQFLFEYFSETQRNKGNFPGRFSGRQFSNSRSEMNVSTLELGDSALYLCASRNSIFSNTGELFFGEGSRLTVL.

The J gene is TRBJ1-3, the V gene TRBV20-1; 7 positions match TRBD1. The length of the CDR3 is 15 residues. V lost 2 bases and J lost 4; bases outside the gene matches: 8. Germline V gene data show CDR1 as DFQATT and CDR2 as SNEGSKA (reference sequence). CDR3 loop: CSARSDRARGNTIYF. For the CDR3, the DNA is TGCAGTGCTAGATCCGACAGGGCAAGGGGAAACACCATATATTTT.

This sequence joins TRBV6-2 or TRBV6-3 and TRBJ2-3; TRBD2 might be the D (5 bases). V gave up 4 bases and J gave up 9 bases, with 11 bases separating them. The CDR3 sequence is 12 residues long. Germline V gene lookup returns CDR1 MNHEY and CDR2 SVGEGT. The CDR3 region has the DNA TGTGCCAGCAGTTCCGAGGGCAGAACGCAGTATTTT. This gives the protein CASSSEGRTQYF.

The chain is built from TRBV18 and TRBJ1-1; 7 bases line up with TRBD1. Germline V gene lookup returns CDR1 KGHSH and CDR2 LQKENI. This CDR3 region has 14 residues. V lost 1 base, J lost 7 bases, and 6 bases stayed unmatched. The CDR3 bases are TGTGCCAGCTCACCACAGACAGGGAGGGTTGAAGCTTTCTTT. Encoded protein: CASSPQTGRVEAFF.

This clonotype was picked up one time. The genes are TRBV12-3 or TRBV12-4 and TRBJ2-1; no firm D call. CDR3 length: 15 amino acids. Between the trimmed V and J ends, which lost 6 bases and 5 bases, there was a span of 17 bases. The CDR3 region is CASRGPRAKDNEQFF. CDR3 coding DNA: TGTGCCAGCAGGGGCCCCCGGGCTAAGGACAATGAGCAGTTCTTC.

The chain employs TRBV19 and TRBJ2-3; 11 positions match TRBD2. V was pared by 5 bases and J by 4 bases, with 8 bases of the junction left unmatched. Germline lookup yields CDR1 LNHDA and CDR2 SQIVND (reference sequence). CDR3 length: 16 amino acids. The CDR3 is CASSQAHSGGADTQYF. The DNA for the CDR3 is TGTGCCAGTAGTCAAGCACATAGCGGGGGGGCAGATACGCAGTATTTT.

This chain links TRBV7-8 with TRBJ1-1; no clear D. This CDR3 is 18 amino acids long. V lost 3 bases and J lost 1, with 21 bases in between. Germline-derived CDR1 and CDR2 are SGHVS and FQNEAQ. This CDR3 reads CASSFSVSDGTRNTEAFF. Here the CDR3 DNA reads TGTGCCAGCAGCTTCAGTGTATCGGACGGAACTAGGAACACTGAAGCTTTCTTT. Filled out from reference TRBV7-8 and TRBJ1-1, the complete variable domain reads GAGVSQSPRYKVAKRGQDVALRCDPISGHVSLFWYQQALGQGPEFLTYFQNEAQLDKSGLPSDRFFAERPEGSVSTLKIQRTQQEDSAVYLCASSFSVSDGTRNTEAFFGQGTRLTVV.

This clonotype was seen just once. The genes are TRBV7-2 and TRBJ2-7; 8 positions match TRBD2. There are 14 residues in the CDR3. V dropped 7 bases and J dropped 2; count of bases not matched to a gene: 7. Germline V CDR1 and CDR2: SGHTA, FQGNSA. The CDR3 DNA sequence: TGTGCCAGCAAGCAGCGGGGGCCTACCTACGAGCAGTACTTC. It codes for CASKQRGPTYEQYF.

The rearrangement uses TRBV3-1 and TRBJ2-3; D might be TRBD2 (6 bases). CDR1 LGHDT and CDR2 YNNKEL come from the germline V gene (reference sequence). This CDR3 is built from 15 residues. V was shortened by 1 base and J by 6 bases, with 14 bases between the two germline ends. In DNA, the CDR3 is TGTGCCAGCAGCCAAGCCGGGCGGGGATCGGATACGCAGTATTTT. This translates into CASSQAGRGSDTQYF.

The chain joins TRBV7-9 to TRBJ2-1; D unresolved. This CDR3 spans 14 amino acids. V was pared by 1 base and J by 8 bases, with 12 bases between. Germline V gene sequence: CDR1 SEHNR, CDR2 FQNEAQ (reference sequence). The CDR3 sequence: CASSLGPNVDEQFF. In DNA form, the CDR3 reads TGTGCCAGCAGCTTAGGGCCCAACGTGGATGAGCAGTTCTTC.

This clonotype was detected only once. This chain uses TRBV20-1 with TRBJ1-1, with D perhaps TRBD1 (5 bases). This CDR3 has 14 amino acids. The ends were cut back, 3 bases at V and 4 bases at J, with 15 bases in the middle. CDR1 and CDR2 from the germline V gene are DFQATT and SNEGSKA (reference sequence). The CDR3 region has the DNA TGCAGTGCTAGGGTTGGCGGGGGAAGCACTGAAGCTTTCTTT. Protein sequence: CSARVGGGSTEAFF.

The CDR3 coding sequence is TGTGCCAGCAGTTTTGGGGCAGGGGAAAGTCAGCCCCAGCATTTT. Protein sequence: CASSFGAGESQPQHF. The chain employs TRBV12-3 or TRBV12-4 and TRBJ1-5, with TRBD1 as a possible D gene (6 bases). The germline V and J ends were trimmed by 3 bases and 6 bases, with 15 bases remaining between them. The CDR3 loop spans 15 amino acids.

The chain recombines TRBV24-1 with TRBJ2-7, with 9 bases identical to TRBD2. Trimming took 6 bases from V and 4 from J; bases not matched to a gene: 6. CDR3 length: 14 amino acids. Germline lookup yields CDR1 KGHDR and CDR2 SFDVKD. The CDR3 protein is CATSSSGGRYEQYF. The DNA for the CDR3 is TGTGCCACCAGTAGTAGCGGGGGCCGGTACGAGCAGTACTTC.

The chain employs TRBV4-2 and TRBJ2-1; 8 bases match TRBD2. V was pared by 1 base and J by 5 bases, with 4 bases of the junction left unmatched. This CDR3 region has 15 residues. Looked up from germline, CDR1 is LGHNA and CDR2 is YNFKEQ. For the CDR3, the DNA is TGTGCCAGCAGCCAAGCCGGGGGGGAACACAATGAGCAGTTCTTC. It yields the protein CASSQAGGEHNEQFF.

V gene TRBV29-1 combines with J gene TRBJ2-5, with D perhaps TRBD1 or TRBD2 (5 bases each). The CDR3 runs 14 residues. The germline V gene has CDR1 SQVTM and CDR2 ANQGSEA. The ends were cut back, 1 base at V and 1 base at J, with 10 bases in the middle. The CDR3 sequence: CSVEVAGTQETQYF. The CDR3 nucleotides are TGCAGCGTTGAAGTAGCAGGGACCCAAGAGACCCAGTACTTC.

The rearrangement joins TRBV5-1 to TRBJ1-2; the D is unclear. Deletions cut 5 bases from V and 6 bases from J, with 11 bases between. The germline V gene has CDR1 SGHRS and CDR2 YFSETQ. The CDR3 extends over 12 amino acids. CDR3 amino acids: CASSEGPDGYTF. The CDR3 DNA follows: TGCGCCAGCAGTGAGGGTCCGGATGGCTACACCTTC.

This rearrangement joins TRBV19 to TRBJ1-2, with unresolved D. V shed 3 bases and J shed 4 bases, with 15 bases lying between them. The CDR3 is made up of 15 amino acids. Germline V lookup: CDR1 LNHDA, CDR2 SQIVND (reference sequence). CDR3 nucleotide sequence: TGTGCCAGTAGTATTCCCACCCGACGGACCTATGGCTACACCTTC. Encoded protein: CASSIPTRRTYGYTF.

This chain joins TRBV29-1 and TRBJ2-7, with 8 bases matching TRBD1. The CDR3 contains 14 residues. V lost 3 bases and J lost 1; bases outside the gene matches: 5. Germline V gene lookup returns CDR1 SQVTM and CDR2 ANQGSEA. CDR3 nucleotide sequence: TGCAGCGTTGAGATTACAGGGGGGTCCTACGAGCAGTACTTC. It encodes CSVEITGGSYEQYF.